This T cell receptor (beta chain) was retrieved from a study of blood T cell repertoires in COVID-19. Study details: Samples of COVID-19 (acute and convalescent) were obtained from the United States, Italy and Spain. The analysed material was cDNA or gDNA that came from T cells, B-cell-depleted T cells, or PBMCs.

Germline assignment: CDR1 LNHDA and CDR2 SQIVND (reference sequence). The CDR3 is 15 residues long. J gave up 1 base and V 4 bases, and 5 bases lay outside the gene matches. Per the study methods: It was from reference gene primer amplification that nucleated cell counts were estimated. Method: immunoSEQ multiplex PCR; TCRdb's copy keeps in-frame clones and lacks some. V and J calls and clone size are copied from that table; D and trimming were computed from the DNA. The table lists about 230,000 clones, around 83% of them singletons, with just under 1% in the top ten. The chain joins TRBV19 to TRBJ2-5, with 8 nucleotides matching TRBD1. This clonotype was obtained from a man aged 40-50 years with acute or convalescent COVID-19. Sequenced sample: peripheral blood. This CDR3 is CASSNGQGGQETQYF. The CDR3 DNA sequence: TGTGCCAGTAGTAACGGACAGGGTGGCCAAGAGACCCAGTACTTC.